The T cell receptor beta chain under discussion was sequenced for a study of T-cell reconstitution after alpha-beta-depleted transplantation in children (dated by TCRdb to the mid-2010s). Study-level background: The study quantitatively tracked T-cell immune reconstitution after TCRalphabeta/CD19-depleted allogeneic hematopoietic cell transplantation in children using TCR repertoire profiling. Findings and caveats that apply to the study as a whole: Hyperexpanded clone frequencies declined over subsequent months; after one year, T-cell counts and TCRbeta diversity were mostly attributed to newly produced T cells. In some patients, high TCRbeta diversity at day 60 was attributed to recipient T cells and intrathymic progenitors that had survived conditioning. Apparently early alphabetaT-cell count recovery about two months after transplant reportedly relied on only several hundred rapidly expanded clones derived from non-depleted graft cells.

Libraries were constructed by PCR. Sequencing instrument: Illumina HiSeq 2500. TCR libraries were prepared with molecular barcoding, using unique molecular identifiers to normalize TCRbeta repertoire quantification. TCRdb trimmed the raw reads at Q25, called clones with MiXCR and kept productive beta chains. Under each unique CDR3 protein, matching rows form one entry showing the most common genes and DNA. Here the sample has 450,000 to 600,000 distinct CDR3 sequences; about 10% occur a single time. The biggest ten clones account for roughly 2% of the sample. The junction shows trimming of 10 bases on V and 6 bases on J, and the gene matches do not reach 12 bases of it. The CDR3 covers 15 residues, taking in both the cysteine and the phenylalanine. The CDR3 DNA has 45 bases and is translated from base 1. The treatment or condition label, as the study defines it: allogeneic hematopoietic cell transplantation with graft depleted of TCRalphabeta T cells and CD19 B cells. TCRalphabeta/CD19-depleted allogeneic hematopoietic cell grafts were given to the transplant recipients, all of whom were children.

This clonotype was observed at least ten times. Its antigen is unknown. No much larger clone is present one base from it, and per-base qualities are unavailable. The clonotype was recovered from a child aged 2 to 15 with inherited bone marrow failure, due to receive a stem cell transplant. The chain is encoded by TRBV12-3 or TRBV12-4 joined to TRBJ2-3; 11 nucleotides in the junction match TRBD2. The sample was PBMCs, taken before TCRalphabeta/CD19-depleted stem cell transplant. The nucleotides read TGTGCCACCACTTCCGGGACTAGCGGAGGGGATACGCAGTATTTT. Its translation is CATTSGTSGGDTQYF.